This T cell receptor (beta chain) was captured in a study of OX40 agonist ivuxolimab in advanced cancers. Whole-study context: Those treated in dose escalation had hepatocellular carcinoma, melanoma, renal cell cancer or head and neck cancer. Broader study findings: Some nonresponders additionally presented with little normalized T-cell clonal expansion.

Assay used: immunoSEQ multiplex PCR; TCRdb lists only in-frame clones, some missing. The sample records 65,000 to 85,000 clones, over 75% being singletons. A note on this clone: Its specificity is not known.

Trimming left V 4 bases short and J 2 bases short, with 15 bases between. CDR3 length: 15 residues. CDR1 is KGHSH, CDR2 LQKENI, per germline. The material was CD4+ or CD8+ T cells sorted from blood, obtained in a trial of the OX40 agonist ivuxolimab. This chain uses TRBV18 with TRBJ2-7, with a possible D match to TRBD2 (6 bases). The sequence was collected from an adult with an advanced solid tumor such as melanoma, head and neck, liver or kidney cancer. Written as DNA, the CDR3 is TGTGCCAGCTCACAACCGGGGGACGGAGCCTACGAGCAGTACTTC. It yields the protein CASSQPGDGAYEQYF. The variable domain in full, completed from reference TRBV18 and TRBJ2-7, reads NAGVMQNPRHLVRRRGQEARLRCSPMKGHSHVYWYRQLPEEGLKFMVYLQKENIIDESGMPKERFSAEFPKEGPSILRIQQVVRGDSAAYFCASSQPGDGAYEQYFGPGTRLTVT.